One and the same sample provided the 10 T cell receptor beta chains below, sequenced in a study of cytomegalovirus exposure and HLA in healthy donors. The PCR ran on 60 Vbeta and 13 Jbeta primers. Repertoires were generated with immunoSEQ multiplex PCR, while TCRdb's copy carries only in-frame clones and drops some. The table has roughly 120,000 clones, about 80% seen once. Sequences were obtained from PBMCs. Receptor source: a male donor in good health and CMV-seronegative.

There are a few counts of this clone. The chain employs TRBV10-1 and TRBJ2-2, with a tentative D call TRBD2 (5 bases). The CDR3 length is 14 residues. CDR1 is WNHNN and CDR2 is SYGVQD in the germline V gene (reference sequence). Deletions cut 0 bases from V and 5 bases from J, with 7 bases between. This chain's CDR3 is CASSESRVTGELFF. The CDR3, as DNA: TGCGCCAGCAGTGAGTCGCGGGTGACCGGGGAGCTGTTTTTT.

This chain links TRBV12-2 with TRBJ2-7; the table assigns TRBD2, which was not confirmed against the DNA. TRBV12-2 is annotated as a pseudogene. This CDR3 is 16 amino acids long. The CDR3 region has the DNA TGTGCAAGTCGCTTAAAGGCTAGCGGGAGGGTCCACGAGCAGTACTTC. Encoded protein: CASRLKASGRVHEQYF.

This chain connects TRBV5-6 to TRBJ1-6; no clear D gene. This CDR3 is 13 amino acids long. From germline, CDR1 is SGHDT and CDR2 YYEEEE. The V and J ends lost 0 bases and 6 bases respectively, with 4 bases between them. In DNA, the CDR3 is TGTGCCAGCAGCTTGGCTCTTAATTCACCCCTCCACTTT. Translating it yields CASSLALNSPLHF. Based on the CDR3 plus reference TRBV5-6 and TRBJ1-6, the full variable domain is DAGVTQSPTHLIKTRGQQVTLRCSPKSGHDTVSWYQQALGQGPQFIFQYYEEEERQRGNFPDRFSGHQFPNYSSELNVNALLLGDSALYLCASSLALNSPLHFGNGTRLTVT.

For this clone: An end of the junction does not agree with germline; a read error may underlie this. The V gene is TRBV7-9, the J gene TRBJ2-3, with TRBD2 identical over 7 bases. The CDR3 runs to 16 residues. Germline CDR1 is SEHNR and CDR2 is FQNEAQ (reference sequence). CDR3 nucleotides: TGTTCCAGCAGCTTAGTGCGGGAGAGAGGAACAGATACGCAGTATTTT. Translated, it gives CSSSLVRERGTDTQYF.

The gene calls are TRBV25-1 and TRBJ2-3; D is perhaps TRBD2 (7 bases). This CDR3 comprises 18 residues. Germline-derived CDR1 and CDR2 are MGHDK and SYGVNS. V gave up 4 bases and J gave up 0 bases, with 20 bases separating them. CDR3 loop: CASSVVSLGGLSTDTQYF. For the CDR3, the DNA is TGTGCCAGCAGTGTTGTTTCCCTCGGGGGGCTAAGCACAGATACGCAGTATTTT. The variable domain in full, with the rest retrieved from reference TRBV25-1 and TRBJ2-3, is EADIYQTPRYLVIGTGKKITLECSQTMGHDKMYWYQQDPGMELHLIHYSYGVNSTEKGDLSSESTVSRIRTEHFPLTLESARPSHTSQYLCASSVVSLGGLSTDTQYFGPGTRLTVL.

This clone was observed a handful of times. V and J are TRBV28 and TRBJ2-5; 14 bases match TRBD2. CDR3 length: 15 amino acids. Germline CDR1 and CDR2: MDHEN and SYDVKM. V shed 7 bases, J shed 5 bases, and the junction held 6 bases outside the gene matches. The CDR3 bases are TGTGCCAGCATTGGGACTAGCGGGGGCTGGGAGACCCAGTACTTC. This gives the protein CASIGTSGGWETQYF. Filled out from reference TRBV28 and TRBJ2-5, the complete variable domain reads DVKVTQSSRYLVKRTGEKVFLECVQDMDHENMFWYRQDPGLGLRLIYFSYDVKMKEKGDIPEGYSVSREKKERFSLILESASTNQTSMYLCASIGTSGGWETQYFGPGTRLLVL.

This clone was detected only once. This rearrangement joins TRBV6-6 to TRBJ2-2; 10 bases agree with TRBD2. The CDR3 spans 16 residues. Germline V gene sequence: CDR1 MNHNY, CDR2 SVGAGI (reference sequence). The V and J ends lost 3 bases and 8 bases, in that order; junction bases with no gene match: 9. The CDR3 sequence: CASSYLASGSTGELFF. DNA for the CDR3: TGTGCCAGCAGTTATCTCGCTAGCGGGAGTACTGGGGAGCTGTTTTTT.

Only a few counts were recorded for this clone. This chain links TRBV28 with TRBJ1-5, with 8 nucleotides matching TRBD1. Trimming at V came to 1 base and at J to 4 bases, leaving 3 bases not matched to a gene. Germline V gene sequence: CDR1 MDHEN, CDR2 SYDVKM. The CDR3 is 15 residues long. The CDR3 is CASSLSGGGNQPQHF. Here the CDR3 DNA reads TGTGCCAGCAGTTTATCAGGGGGCGGGAATCAGCCCCAGCATTTT.

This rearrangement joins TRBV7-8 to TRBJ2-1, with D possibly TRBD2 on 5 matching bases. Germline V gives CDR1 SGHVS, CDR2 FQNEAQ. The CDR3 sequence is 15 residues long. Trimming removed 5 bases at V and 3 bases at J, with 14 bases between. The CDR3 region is CASSPRGFNYNEQFF. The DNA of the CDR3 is TGTGCCAGCAGCCCGAGAGGGTTCAACTACAATGAGCAGTTCTTC.

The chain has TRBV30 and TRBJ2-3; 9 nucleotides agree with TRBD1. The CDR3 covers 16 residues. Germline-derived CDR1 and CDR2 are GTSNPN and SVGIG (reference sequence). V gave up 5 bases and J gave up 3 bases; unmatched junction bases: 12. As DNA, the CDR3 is TGTGCCTGGTCACTCTTGCCGGGACAGGGAACAGATACGCAGTATTTT. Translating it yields CAWSLLPGQGTDTQYF.